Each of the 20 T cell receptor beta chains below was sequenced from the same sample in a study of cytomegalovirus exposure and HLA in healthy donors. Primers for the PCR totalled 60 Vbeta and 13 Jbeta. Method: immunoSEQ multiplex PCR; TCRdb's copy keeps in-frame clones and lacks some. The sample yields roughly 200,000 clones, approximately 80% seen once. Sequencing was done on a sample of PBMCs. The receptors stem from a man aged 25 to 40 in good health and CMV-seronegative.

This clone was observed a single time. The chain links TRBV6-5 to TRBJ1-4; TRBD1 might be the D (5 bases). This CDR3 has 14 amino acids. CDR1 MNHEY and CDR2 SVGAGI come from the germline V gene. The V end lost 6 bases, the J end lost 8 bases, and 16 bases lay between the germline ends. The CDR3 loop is CASRRDGGGEKLFF. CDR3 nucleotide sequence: TGTGCCAGCAGGAGGGACGGGGGTGGCGAAAAACTGTTTTTT.

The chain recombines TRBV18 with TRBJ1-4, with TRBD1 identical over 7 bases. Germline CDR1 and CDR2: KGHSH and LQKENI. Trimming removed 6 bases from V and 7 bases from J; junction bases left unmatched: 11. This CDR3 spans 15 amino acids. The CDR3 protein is CASSPGTVASEKLFF. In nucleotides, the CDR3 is TGTGCCAGCTCCCCCGGGACAGTTGCCTCTGAAAAACTGTTTTTT.

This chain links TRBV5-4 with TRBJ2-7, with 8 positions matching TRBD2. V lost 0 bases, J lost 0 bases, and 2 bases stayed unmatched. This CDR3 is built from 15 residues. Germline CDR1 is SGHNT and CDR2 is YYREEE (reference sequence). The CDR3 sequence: CASSLVGGGSYEQYF. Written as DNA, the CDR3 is TGTGCCAGCAGCTTGGTCGGGGGGGGCTCCTACGAGCAGTACTTC.

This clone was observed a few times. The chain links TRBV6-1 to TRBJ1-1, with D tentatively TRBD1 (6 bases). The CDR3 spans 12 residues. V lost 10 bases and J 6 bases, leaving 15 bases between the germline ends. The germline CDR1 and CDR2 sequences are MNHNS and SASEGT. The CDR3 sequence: CATAGGLAEAFF. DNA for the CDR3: TGTGCCACCGCGGGGGGGCTGGCTGAAGCTTTCTTT.

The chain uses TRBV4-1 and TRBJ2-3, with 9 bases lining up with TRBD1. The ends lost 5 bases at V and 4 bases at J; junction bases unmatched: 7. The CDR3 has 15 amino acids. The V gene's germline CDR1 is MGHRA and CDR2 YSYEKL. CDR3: CASSKTGGWSDTQYF. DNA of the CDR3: TGCGCCAGCAGCAAAACAGGGGGCTGGTCAGATACGCAGTATTTT.

CDR3 DNA: TGCGCCAGCAGTCCCCTCCCCGCGAGCGGGCAGTTCTTC. The encoded protein is CASSPLPASGQFF. The chain uses TRBV10-1 and TRBJ2-1; possible D gene TRBD2, 5 bases. Germline V gives CDR1 WNHNN, CDR2 SYGVQD (reference sequence). V was pared by 5 bases and J by 12 bases, with 17 bases between. The CDR3 contains 13 residues.

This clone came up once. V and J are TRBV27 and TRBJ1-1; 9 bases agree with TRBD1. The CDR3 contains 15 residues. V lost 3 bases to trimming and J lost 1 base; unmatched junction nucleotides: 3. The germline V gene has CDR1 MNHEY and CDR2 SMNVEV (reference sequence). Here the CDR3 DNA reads TGTGCCAGCAGTTTCCGGGACAGGGCGAACACTGAAGCTTTCTTT. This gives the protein CASSFRDRANTEAFF.

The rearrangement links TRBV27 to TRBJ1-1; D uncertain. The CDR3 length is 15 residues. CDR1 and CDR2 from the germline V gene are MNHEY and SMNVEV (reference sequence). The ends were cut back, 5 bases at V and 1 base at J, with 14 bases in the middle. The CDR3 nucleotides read TGTGCCAGCAGTAAGGCGAGAAACAGGAACACTGAAGCTTTCTTT. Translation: CASSKARNRNTEAFF.

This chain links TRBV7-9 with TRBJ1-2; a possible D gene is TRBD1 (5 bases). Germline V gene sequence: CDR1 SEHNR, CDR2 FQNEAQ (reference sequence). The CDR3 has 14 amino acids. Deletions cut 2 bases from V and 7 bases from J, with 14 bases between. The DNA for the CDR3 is TGTGCCAGCAGCTTAAGGCCTCGGGGGGGTGGCTACACCTTC. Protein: CASSLRPRGGGYTF.

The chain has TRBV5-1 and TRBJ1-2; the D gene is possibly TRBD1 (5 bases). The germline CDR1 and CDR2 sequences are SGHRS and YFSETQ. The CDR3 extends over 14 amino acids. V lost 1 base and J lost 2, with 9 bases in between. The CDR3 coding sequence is TGCGCCAGCAGCTTGACGACAGCAAACTATGGCTACACCTTC. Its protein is CASSLTTANYGYTF.

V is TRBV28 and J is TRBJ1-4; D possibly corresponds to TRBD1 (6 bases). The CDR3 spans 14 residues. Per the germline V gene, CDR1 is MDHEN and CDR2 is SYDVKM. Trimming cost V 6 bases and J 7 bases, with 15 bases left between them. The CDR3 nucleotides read TGTGCCAGCAGATCCGGGGGGCCGGGTGAAAAACTGTTTTTT. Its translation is CASRSGGPGEKLFF.

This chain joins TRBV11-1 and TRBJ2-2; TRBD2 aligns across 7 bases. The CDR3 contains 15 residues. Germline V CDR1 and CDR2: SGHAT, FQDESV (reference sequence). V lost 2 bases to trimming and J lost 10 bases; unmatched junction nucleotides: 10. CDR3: CASSLKAGTFEELFF. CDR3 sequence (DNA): TGTGCCAGCAGCTTAAAAGCGGGGACTTTTGAGGAGCTGTTTTTT.

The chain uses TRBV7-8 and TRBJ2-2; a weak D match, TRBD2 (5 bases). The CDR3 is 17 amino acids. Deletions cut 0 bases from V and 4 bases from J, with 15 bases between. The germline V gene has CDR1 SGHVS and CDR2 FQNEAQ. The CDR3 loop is CASSLASVGLGTGELFF. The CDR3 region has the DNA TGTGCCAGCAGCTTAGCCTCGGTCGGACTGGGCACCGGGGAGCTGTTTTTT.

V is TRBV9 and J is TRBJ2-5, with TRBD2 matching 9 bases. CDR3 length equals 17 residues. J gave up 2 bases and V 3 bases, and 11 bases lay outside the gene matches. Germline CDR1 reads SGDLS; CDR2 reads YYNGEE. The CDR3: CASSAGAVAGGQETQYF. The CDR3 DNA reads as TGTGCCAGCAGCGCGGGAGCCGTGGCGGGGGGGCAAGAGACCCAGTACTTC.

The CDR3 DNA is TGTGCCAGCAGTGGGGGACAGGGGGAGACCCAGTACTTC. It encodes CASSGGQGETQYF. This chain joins TRBV6-1 and TRBJ2-5, with TRBD1 matching 10 bases. This CDR3 region has 13 residues. V lost 4 bases, J lost 5 bases, and 1 base stayed unmatched. Germline V gene sequence: CDR1 MNHNS, CDR2 SASEGT.

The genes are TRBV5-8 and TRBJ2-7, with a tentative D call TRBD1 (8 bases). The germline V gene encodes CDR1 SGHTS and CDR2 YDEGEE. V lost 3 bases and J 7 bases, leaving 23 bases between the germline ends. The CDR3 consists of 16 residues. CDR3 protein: CASSYGGGQARWEQYF. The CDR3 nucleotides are TGTGCCAGCAGCTATGGGGGGGGACAGGCACGGTGGGAGCAGTACTTC.

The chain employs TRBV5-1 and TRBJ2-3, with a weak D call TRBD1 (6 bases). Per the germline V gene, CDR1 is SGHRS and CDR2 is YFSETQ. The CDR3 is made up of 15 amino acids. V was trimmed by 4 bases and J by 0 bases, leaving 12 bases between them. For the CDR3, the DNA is TGCGCCAGCAGCCCACAGGGTTATAGCACAGATACGCAGTATTTT. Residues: CASSPQGYSTDTQYF.

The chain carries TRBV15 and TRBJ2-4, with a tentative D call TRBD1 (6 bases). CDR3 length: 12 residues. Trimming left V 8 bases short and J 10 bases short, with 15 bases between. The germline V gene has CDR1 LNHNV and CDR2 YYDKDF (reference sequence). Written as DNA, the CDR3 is TGTGCCACCTCGACAGGCCAGGGGATTCAGTACTTC. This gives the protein CATSTGQGIQYF. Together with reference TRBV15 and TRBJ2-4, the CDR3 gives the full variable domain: DAMVIQNPRYQVTQFGKPVTLSCSQTLNHNVMYWYQQKSSQAPKLLFHYYDKDFNNEADTPDNFQSRRPNTSFCFLDIRSPGLGDTAMYLCATSTGQGIQYFGAGTRLSVL.

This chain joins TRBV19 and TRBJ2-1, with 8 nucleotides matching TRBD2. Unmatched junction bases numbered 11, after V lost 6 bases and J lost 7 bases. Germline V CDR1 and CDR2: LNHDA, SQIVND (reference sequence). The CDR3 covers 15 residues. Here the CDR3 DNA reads TGTGCCAGTAGCCGACGGGGGGGCGACTATAATGAGCAGTTCTTC. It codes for CASSRRGGDYNEQFF.

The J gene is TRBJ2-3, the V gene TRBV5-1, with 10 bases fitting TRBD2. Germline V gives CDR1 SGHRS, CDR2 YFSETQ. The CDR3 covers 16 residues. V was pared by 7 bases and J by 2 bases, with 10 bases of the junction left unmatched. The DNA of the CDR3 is TGCGCCAGCTCCTACCCTAGCGGGGGCTCCACAGATACGCAGTATTTT. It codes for CASSYPSGGSTDTQYF.